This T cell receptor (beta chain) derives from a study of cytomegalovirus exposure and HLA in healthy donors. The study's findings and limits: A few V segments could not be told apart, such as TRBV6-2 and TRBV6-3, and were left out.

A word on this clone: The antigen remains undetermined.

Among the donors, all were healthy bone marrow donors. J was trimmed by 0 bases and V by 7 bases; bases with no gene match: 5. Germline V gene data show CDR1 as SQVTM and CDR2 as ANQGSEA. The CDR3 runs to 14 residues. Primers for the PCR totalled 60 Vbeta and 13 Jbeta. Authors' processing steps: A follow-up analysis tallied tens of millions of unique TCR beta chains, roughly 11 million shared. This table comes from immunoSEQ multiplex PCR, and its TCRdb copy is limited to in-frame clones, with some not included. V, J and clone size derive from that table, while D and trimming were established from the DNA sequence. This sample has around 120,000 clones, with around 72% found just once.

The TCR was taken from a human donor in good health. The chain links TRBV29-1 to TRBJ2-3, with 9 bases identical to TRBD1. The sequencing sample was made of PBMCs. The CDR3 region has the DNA TGCAGCGCTCGGGACAGGGTTAGCACAGATACGCAGTATTTT. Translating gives CSARDRVSTDTQYF.